The clone carrying this T cell receptor (beta chain) was seen many times. The germline V gene has CDR1 SGHVS and CDR2 FQNEAQ. The length of the CDR3 is 15 residues. V gave up 4 bases and J gave up 5 bases, with 17 bases separating them. These data are taken from a study of T cell repertoires in cytomegalovirus infection. TCRdb re-derived calls from the reads in MiXCR, one entry per CDR3 protein. The sample has 250,000 to 300,000 distinct CDR3 sequences, roughly 13% seen once; the top ten hold about 8.7%. This receptor was identified in a human donor in good health (CMV status not recorded). Some clones in this sample may be carry-over from other donors' samples. What was sequenced was PBMCs. The chain combines TRBV7-8 with TRBJ1-1; the D gene is possibly TRBD1 (6 bases). Written as DNA, the CDR3 is TGTGCCAGCAGCTATCCCGGGGGCCTGGGGACTGAAGCTTTCTTT. Its protein product is CASSYPGGLGTEAFF.